This T cell receptor beta chain was captured in a study of cytomegalovirus exposure and HLA in healthy donors. In the case of this clone: Compared with germline, one end of the junction differs, possibly owing to a read error.

Germline lookup yields CDR1 WSHSY and CDR2 SAAADI. This CDR3 is 15 amino acids long. The donors comprised healthy bone marrow donors. Researchers ran the PCR with 60 Vbeta and 13 Jbeta primers. Profiling relied on immunoSEQ multiplex PCR, and the TCRdb table lists in-frame clones only, not all of them. The sample has fewer than 200,000 clones, roughly 87% seen once; the top ten hold about 1.6%. The sequencing input was PBMCs. This chain uses TRBV10-2 with TRBJ2-7; TRBD1 agrees at 10 bases. This clonotype was sampled from a girl under 18 in good health and CMV-seropositive. In DNA, the CDR3 is TGCGCCAGCAGCGAGTCGACAGGGGGCAACTACGAGCAGTACTTC. It specifies CASSESTGGNYEQYF.